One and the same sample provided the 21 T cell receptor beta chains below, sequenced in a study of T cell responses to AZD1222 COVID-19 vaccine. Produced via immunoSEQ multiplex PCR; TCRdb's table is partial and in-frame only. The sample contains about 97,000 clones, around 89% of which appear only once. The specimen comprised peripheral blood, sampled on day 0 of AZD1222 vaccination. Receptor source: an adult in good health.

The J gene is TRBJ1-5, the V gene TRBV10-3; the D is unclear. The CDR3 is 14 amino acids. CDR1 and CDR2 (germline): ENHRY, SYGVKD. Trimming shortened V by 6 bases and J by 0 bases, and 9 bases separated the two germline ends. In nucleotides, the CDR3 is TGTGCCATCAGAAGAGTTAATAGCAATCAGCCCCAGCATTTT. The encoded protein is CAIRRVNSNQPQHF.

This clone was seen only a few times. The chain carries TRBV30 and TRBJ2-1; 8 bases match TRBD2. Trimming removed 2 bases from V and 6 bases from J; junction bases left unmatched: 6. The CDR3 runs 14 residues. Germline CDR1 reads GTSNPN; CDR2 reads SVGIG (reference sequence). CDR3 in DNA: TGTGCCTGGAGTCCCGGGACTAGTCTCAATGAGCAGTTCTTC. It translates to CAWSPGTSLNEQFF.

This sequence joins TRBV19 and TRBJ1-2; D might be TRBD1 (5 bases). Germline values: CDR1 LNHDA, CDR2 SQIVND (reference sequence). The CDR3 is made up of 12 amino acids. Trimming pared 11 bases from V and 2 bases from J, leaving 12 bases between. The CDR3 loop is CASEGLNYGYTF. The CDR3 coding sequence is TGTGCCTCCGAGGGGCTCAACTATGGCTACACCTTC.

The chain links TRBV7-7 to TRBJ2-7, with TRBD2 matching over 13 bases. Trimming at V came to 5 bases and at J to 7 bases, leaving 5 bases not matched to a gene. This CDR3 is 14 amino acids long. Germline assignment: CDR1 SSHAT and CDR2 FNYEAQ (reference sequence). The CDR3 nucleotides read TGTGCCAGCAGCAAGGGACTAGCGGGGTCTGAGCAGTACTTC. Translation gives CASSKGLAGSEQYF.

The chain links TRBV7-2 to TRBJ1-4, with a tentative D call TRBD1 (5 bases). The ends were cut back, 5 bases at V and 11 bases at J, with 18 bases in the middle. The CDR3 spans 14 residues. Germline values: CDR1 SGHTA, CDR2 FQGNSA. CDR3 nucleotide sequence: TGTGCCAGCAGCACCGGGACGGACCGTGCCAAACTGTTTTTT. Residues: CASSTGTDRAKLFF.

For the CDR3, the DNA is TGTGCCAGCAGTTTTACAGGGATTCAATATGGCTACACCTTC. Translating gives CASSFTGIQYGYTF. The gene calls are TRBV28 and TRBJ1-2, with a weak D call TRBD1 (6 bases). V lost 3 bases to trimming and J lost 5 bases, with 13 bases between them. The CDR3 totals 14 residues. From germline, CDR1 is MDHEN and CDR2 SYDVKM.

Written as DNA, the CDR3 is TGCGCCAGCAGCTTGGTACTAGCGGGGGGCCCCACAGATACGCAGTATTTT. It is translated as CASSLVLAGGPTDTQYF. V usage is TRBV5-1 and J usage is TRBJ2-3, with 12 positions matching TRBD2. This CDR3 comprises 17 residues. V lost 0 bases and J lost 2; bases outside the gene matches: 4. CDR1 and CDR2 (germline): SGHRS, YFSETQ.

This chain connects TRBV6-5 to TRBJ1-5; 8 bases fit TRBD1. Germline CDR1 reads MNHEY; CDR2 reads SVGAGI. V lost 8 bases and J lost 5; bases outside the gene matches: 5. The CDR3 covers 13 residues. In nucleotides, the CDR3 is TGTGCCAGCTCGGACAGGGATTATCAGCCCCAGCATTTT. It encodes CASSDRDYQPQHF.

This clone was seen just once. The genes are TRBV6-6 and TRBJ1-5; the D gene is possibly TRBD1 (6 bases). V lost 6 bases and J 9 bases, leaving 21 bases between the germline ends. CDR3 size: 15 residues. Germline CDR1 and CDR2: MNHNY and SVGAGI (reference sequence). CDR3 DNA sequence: TGTGCCAGCAGCCTCCCAGGGGTGGATATCGGGCCCCAGCATTTT. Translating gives CASSLPGVDIGPQHF.

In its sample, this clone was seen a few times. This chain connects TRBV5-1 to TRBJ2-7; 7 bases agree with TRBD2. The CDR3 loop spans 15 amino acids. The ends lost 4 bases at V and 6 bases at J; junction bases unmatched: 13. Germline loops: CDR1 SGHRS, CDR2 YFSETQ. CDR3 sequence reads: CASSPGGGGRGEQYF. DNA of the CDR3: TGCGCCAGCAGCCCGGGAGGCGGAGGTCGCGGCGAGCAGTACTTC.

The CDR3 loop reads CASSRAGDRSSYEQYF. The CDR3 nucleotides read TGTGCCAGCTCACGCGCTGGGGACAGAAGCTCCTACGAGCAGTACTTC. The J gene is TRBJ2-7, the V gene TRBV18, with 7 positions matching TRBD1. V was pared by 4 bases and J by 0 bases, with 9 bases of the junction left unmatched. CDR3 length: 16 residues. In germline, CDR1 is KGHSH, CDR2 LQKENI.

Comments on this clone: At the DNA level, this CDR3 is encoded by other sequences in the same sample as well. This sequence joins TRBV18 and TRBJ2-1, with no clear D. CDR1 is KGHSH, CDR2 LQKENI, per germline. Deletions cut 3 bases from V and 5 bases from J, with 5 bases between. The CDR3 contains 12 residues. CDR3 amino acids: CASSPVDNEQFF. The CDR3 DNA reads TGTGCCAGCTCACCGGTAGACAATGAGCAGTTCTTC.

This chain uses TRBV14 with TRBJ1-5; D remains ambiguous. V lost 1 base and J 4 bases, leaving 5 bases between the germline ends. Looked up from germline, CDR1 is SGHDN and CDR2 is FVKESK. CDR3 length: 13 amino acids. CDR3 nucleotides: TGTGCCAGCAGCCAAGTCGAGAATCAGCCCCAGCATTTT. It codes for CASSQVENQPQHF. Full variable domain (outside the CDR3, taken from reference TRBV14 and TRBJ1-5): EAGVTQFPSHSVIEKGQTVTLRCDPISGHDNLYWYRRVMGKEIKFLLHFVKESKQDESGMPNNRFLAERTGGTYSTLKVQPAELEDSGVYFCASSQVENQPQHFGDGTRLSIL.

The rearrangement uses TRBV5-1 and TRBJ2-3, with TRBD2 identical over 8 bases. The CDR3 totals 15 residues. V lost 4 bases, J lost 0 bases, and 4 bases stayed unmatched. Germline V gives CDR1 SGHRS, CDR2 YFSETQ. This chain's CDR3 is CASSPLAVSTDTQYF. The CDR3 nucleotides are TGCGCCAGCAGCCCACTAGCGGTTAGCACAGATACGCAGTATTTT.

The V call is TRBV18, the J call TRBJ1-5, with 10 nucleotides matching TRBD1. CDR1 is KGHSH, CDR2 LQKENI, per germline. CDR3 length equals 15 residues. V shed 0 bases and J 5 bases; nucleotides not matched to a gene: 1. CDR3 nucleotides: TGTGCCAGCTCACCACCGGGACAGGGGTATCAGCCCCAGCATTTT. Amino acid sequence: CASSPPGQGYQPQHF.

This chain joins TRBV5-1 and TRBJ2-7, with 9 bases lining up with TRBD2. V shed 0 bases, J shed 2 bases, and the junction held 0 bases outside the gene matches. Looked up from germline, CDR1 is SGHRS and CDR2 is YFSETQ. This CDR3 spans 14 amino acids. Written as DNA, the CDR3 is TGCGCCAGCAGCTTGGAGCGGGGGGCCTACGAGCAGTACTTC. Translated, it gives CASSLERGAYEQYF. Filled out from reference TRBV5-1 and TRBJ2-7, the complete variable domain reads KAGVTQTPRYLIKTRGQQVTLSCSPISGHRSVSWYQQTPGQGLQFLFEYFSETQRNKGNFPGRFSGRQFSNSRSEMNVSTLELGDSALYLCASSLERGAYEQYFGPGTRLTVT.

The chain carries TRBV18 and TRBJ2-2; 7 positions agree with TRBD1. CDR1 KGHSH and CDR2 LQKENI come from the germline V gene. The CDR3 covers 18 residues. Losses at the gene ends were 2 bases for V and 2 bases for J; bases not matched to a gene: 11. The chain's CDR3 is CASSPRPGDSINTGELFF. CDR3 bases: TGTGCCAGCTCACCAAGGCCTGGGGACAGTATAAACACCGGGGAGCTGTTTTTT.

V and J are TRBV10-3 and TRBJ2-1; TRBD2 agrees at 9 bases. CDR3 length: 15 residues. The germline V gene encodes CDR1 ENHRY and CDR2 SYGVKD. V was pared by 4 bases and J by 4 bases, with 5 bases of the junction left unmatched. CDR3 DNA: TGTGCCATCAGTGCCAGACTAGCGGAATACAATGAGCAGTTCTTC. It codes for CAISARLAEYNEQFF.

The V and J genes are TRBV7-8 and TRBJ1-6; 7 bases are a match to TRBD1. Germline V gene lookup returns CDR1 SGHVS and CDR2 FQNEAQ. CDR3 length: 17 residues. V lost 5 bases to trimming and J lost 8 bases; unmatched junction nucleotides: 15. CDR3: CASSPGTASSLYSPLHF. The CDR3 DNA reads TGTGCCAGCAGCCCCGGGACAGCCAGCTCCCTGTATTCACCCCTCCACTTT.

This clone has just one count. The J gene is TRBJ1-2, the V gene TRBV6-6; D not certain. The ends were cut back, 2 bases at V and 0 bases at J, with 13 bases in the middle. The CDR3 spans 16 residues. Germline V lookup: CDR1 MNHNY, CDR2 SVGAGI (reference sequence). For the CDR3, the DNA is TGTGCCAGCAGTTACCCCCCGGTCGCTCCTAACTATGGCTACACCTTC. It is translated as CASSYPPVAPNYGYTF.

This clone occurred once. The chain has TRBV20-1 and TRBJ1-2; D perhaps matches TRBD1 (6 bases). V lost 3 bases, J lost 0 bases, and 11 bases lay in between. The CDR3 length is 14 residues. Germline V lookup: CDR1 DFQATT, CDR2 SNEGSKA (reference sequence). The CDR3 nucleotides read TGCAGTGCTAGTCCGGACAGCGCTAACTATGGCTACACCTTC. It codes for CSASPDSANYGYTF.